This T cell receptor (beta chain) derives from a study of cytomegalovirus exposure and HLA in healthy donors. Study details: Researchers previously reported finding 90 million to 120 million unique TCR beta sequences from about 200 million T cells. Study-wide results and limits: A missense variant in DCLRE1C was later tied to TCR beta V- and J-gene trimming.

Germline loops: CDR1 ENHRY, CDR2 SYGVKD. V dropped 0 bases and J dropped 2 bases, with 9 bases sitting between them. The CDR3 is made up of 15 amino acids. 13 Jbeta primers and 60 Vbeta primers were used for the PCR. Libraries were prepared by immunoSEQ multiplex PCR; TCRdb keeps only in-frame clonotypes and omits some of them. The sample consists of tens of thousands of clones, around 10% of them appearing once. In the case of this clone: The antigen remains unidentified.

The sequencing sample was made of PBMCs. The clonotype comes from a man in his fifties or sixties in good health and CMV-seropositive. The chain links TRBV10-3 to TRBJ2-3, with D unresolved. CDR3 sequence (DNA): TGTGCCATCAGTGAGTCCGTAGAGAACACAGATACGCAGTATTTT. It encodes CAISESVENTDTQYF.